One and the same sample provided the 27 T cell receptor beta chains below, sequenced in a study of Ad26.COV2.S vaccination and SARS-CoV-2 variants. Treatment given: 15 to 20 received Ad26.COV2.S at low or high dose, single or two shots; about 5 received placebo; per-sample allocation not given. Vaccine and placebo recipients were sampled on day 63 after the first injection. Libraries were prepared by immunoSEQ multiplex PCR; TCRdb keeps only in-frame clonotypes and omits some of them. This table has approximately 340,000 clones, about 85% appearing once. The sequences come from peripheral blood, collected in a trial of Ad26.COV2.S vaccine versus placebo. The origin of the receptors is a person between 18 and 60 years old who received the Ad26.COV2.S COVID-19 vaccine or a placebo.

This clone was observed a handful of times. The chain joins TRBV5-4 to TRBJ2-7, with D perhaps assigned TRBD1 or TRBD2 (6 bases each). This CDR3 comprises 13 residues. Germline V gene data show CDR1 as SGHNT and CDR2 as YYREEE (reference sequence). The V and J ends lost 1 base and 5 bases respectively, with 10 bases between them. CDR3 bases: TGTGCCAGCAGCTTGAGGGGGGCTGACGAGCAGTACTTC. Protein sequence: CASSLRGADEQYF.

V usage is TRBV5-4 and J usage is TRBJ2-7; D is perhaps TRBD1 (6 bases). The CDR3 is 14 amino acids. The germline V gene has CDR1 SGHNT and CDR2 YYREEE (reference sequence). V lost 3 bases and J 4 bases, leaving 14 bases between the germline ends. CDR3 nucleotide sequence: TGTGCCAGCAGCTCGGGGACAAGGAATTACGAGCAGTACTTC. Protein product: CASSSGTRNYEQYF. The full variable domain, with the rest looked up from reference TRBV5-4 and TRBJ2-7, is ETGVTQSPTHLIKTRGQQVTLRCSSQSGHNTVSWYQQALGQGPQFIFQYYREEENGRGNFPPRFSGLQFPNYSSELNVNALELDDSALYLCASSSGTRNYEQYFGPGTRLTVT.

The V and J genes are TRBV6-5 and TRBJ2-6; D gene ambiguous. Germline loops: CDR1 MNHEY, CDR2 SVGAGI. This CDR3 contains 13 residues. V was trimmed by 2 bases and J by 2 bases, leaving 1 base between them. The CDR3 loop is CASSYPGANVLTF. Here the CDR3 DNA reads TGTGCCAGCAGTTACCCTGGGGCCAACGTCCTGACTTTC.

CDR3 bases: TGTGCCAGCAGCGTGGACAGGGGTTACGAAAATTCACCCCTCCACTTT. This encodes CASSVDRGYENSPLHF. The V and J genes are TRBV9 and TRBJ1-6, with 9 positions matching TRBD1. The junction had 7 bases not matched to a gene; V was cut back by 2 bases and J by 7 bases. Germline V gene lookup returns CDR1 SGDLS and CDR2 YYNGEE. This CDR3 region has 16 residues.

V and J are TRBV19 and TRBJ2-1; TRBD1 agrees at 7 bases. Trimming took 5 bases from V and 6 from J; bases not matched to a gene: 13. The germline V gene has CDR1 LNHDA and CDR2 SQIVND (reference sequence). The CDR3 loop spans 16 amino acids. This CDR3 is CASSATTGTVFNEQFF. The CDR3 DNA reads TGTGCCAGTAGTGCTACTACCGGGACAGTTTTCAATGAGCAGTTCTTC.

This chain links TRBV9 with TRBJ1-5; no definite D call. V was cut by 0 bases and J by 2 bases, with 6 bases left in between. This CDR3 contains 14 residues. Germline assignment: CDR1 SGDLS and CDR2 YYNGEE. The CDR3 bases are TGTGCCAGCAGCGTAGAGGCAGGCAATCAGCCCCAGCATTTT. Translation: CASSVEAGNQPQHF.

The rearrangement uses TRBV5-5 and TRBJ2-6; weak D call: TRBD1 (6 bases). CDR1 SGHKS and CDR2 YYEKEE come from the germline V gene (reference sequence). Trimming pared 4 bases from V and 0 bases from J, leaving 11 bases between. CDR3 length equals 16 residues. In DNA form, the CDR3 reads TGTGCCAGCAGCCCGCAAGGGGGCTCTGGGGCCAACGTCCTGACTTTC. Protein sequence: CASSPQGGSGANVLTF.

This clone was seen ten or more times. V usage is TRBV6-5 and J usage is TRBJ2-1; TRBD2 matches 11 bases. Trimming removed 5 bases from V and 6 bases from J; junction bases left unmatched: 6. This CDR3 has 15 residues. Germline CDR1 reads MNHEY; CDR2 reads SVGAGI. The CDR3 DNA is TGTGCCAGCAGTAAACTAGCGGGGGACTTCAATGAGCAGTTCTTC. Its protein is CASSKLAGDFNEQFF.

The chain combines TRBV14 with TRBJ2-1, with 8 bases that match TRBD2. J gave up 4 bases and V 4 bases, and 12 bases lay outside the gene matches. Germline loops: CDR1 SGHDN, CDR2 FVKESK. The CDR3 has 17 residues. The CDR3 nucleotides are TGTGCCAGCAGCCCCATGGACGGGAGGGCGGGGTACAATGAGCAGTTCTTC. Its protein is CASSPMDGRAGYNEQFF.

The CDR3 DNA reads TGCGCCAGCGCGTTCGGACCTAATACTTTCTATGGCTACACCTTC. As protein: CASAFGPNTFYGYTF. The V gene is TRBV5-1, the J gene TRBJ1-2; D not resolved. The CDR3 is 15 residues long. V was trimmed by 7 bases and J by 4 bases, leaving 20 bases between them. Germline V gene lookup returns CDR1 SGHRS and CDR2 YFSETQ.

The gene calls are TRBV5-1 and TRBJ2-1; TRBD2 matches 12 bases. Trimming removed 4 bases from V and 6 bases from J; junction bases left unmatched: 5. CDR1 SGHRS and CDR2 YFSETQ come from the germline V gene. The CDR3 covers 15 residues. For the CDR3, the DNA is TGCGCCAGCAGCCCCGGACTAGCGGGAATCAATGAGCAGTTCTTC. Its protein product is CASSPGLAGINEQFF.

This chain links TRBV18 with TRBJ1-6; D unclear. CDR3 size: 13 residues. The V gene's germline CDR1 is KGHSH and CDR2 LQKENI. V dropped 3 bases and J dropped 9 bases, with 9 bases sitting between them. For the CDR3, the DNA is TGTGCCAGCTCACCTGGATCTGGTTCACCCCTCCACTTT. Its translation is CASSPGSGSPLHF.

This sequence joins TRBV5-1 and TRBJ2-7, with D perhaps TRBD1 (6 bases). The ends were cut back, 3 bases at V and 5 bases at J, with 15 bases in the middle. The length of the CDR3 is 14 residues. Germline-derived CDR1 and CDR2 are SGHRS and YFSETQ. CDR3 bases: TGCGCCAGCAGCTCGGGACACCCTGGCGACGAGCAGTACTTC. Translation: CASSSGHPGDEQYF.

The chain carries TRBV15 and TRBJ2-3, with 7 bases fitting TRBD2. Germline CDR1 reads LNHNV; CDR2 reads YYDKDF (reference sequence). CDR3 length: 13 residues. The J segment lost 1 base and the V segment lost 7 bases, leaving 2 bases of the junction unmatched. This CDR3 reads CATMAGGTDTQYF. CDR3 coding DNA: TGTGCCACCATGGCGGGAGGCACAGATACGCAGTATTTT.

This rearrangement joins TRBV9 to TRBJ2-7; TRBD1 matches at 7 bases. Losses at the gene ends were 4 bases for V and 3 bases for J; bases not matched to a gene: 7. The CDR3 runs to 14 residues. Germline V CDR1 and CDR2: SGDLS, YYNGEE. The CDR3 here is CASSPGTVDYEQYF. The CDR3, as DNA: TGTGCCAGCAGCCCGGGGACAGTGGACTACGAGCAGTACTTC. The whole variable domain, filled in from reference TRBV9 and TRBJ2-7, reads DSGVTQTPKHLITATGQRVTLRCSPRSGDLSVYWYQQSLDQGLQFLIQYYNGEERAKGNILERFSAQQFPDLHSELNLSSLELGDSALYFCASSPGTVDYEQYFGPGTRLTVT.

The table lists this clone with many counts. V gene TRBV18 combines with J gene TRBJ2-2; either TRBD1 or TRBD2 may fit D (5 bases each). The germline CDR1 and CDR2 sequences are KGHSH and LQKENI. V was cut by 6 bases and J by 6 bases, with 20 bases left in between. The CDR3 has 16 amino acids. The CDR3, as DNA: TGTGCCAGCTCCCCGATGGGACCGGGATTCTCCGGGGAGCTGTTTTTT. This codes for CASSPMGPGFSGELFF.

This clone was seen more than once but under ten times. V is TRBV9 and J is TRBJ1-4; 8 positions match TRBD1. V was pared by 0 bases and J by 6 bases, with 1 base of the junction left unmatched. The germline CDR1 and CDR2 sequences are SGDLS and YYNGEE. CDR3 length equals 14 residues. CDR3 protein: CASSVEDRDEKLFF. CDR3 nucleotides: TGTGCCAGCAGCGTAGAGGACAGGGATGAAAAACTGTTTTTT.

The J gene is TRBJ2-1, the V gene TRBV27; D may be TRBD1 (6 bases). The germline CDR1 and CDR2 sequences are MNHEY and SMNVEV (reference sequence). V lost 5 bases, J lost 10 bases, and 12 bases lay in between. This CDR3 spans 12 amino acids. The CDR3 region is CASSPTGKEQFF. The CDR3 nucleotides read TGTGCCAGCAGTCCTACAGGGAAGGAGCAGTTCTTC.

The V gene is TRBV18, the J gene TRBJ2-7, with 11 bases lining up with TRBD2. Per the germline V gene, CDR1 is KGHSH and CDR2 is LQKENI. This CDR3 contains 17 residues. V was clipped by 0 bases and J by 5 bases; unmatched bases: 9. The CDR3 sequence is CASSPPGSSGRANEQYF. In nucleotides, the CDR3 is TGTGCCAGCTCACCACCGGGAAGTAGCGGGAGGGCCAACGAGCAGTACTTC.

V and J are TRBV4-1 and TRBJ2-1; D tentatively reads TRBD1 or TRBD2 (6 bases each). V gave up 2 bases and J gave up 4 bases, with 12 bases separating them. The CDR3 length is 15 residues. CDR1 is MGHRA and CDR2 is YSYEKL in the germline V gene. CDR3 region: CASSQPGATYNEQFF. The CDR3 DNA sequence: TGCGCCAGCAGCCAACCGGGGGCAACGTACAATGAGCAGTTCTTC.

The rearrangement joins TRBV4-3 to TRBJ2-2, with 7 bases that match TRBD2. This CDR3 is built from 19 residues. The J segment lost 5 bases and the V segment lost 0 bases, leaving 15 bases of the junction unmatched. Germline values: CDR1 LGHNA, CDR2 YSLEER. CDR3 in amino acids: CASSQDLVRGRAGTGELFF. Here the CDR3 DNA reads TGCGCCAGCAGCCAAGATCTTGTTCGGGGGAGGGCCGGGACCGGGGAGCTGTTTTTT.

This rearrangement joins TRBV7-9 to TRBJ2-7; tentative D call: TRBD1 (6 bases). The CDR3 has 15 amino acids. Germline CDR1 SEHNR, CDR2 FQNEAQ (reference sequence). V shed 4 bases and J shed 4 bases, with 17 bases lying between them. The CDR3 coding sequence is TGTGCCAGCAGCTCGAGACAGGACCAACGGTACGAGCAGTACTTC. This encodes CASSSRQDQRYEQYF.

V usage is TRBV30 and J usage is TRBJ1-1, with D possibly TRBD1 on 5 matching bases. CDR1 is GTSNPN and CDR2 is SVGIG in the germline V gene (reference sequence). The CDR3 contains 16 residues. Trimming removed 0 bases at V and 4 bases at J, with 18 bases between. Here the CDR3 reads CAWSVPFVGAGTEAFF. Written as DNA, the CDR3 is TGTGCCTGGAGTGTACCCTTTGTAGGGGCGGGCACTGAAGCTTTCTTT.

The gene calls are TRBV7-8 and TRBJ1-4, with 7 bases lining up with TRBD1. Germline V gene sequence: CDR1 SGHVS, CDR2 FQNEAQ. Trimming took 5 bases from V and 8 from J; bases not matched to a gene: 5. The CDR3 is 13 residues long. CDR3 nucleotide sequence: TGTGCCAGCAGCCAGACAGGGTTCGAAAAACTGTTTTTT. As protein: CASSQTGFEKLFF.

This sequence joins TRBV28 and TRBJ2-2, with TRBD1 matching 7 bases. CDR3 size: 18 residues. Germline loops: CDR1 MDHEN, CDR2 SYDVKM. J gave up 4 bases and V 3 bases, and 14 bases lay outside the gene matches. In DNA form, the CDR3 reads TGTGCCAGCAGTTTGTCCCATCGACAGGGTAGGGGCACCGGGGAGCTGTTTTTT. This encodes CASSLSHRQGRGTGELFF.

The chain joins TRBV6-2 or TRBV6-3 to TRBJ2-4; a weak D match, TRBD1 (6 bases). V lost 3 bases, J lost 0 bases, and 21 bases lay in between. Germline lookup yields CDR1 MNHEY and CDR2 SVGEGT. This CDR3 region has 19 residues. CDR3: CASSYVMGSGVGAKNIQYF. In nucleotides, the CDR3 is TGTGCCAGCAGTTATGTCATGGGGTCAGGGGTCGGAGCCAAAAACATTCAGTACTTC.

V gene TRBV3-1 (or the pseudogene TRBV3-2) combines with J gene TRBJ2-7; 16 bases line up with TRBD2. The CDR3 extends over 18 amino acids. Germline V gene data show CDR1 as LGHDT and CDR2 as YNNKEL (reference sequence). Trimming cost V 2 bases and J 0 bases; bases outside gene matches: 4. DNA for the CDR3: TGTGCCAGCAGCCAACCCGGGACTAGCGGGAGGGCCTCCTACGAGCAGTACTTC. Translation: CASSQPGTSGRASYEQYF.